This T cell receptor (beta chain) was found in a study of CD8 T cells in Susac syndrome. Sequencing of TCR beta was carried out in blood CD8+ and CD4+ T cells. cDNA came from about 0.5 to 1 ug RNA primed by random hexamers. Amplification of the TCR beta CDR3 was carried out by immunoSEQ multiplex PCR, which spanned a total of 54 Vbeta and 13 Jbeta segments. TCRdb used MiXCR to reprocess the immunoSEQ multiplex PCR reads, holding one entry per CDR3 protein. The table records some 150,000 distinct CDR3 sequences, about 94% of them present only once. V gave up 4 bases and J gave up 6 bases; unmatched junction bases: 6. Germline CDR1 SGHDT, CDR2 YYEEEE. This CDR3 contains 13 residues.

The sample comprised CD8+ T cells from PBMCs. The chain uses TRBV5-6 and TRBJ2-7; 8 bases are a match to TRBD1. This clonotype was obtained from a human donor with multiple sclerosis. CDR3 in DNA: TGTGCCAGCAGCCCCCAACAGGGGGGCGAGCAGTACTTC. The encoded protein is CASSPQQGGEQYF.